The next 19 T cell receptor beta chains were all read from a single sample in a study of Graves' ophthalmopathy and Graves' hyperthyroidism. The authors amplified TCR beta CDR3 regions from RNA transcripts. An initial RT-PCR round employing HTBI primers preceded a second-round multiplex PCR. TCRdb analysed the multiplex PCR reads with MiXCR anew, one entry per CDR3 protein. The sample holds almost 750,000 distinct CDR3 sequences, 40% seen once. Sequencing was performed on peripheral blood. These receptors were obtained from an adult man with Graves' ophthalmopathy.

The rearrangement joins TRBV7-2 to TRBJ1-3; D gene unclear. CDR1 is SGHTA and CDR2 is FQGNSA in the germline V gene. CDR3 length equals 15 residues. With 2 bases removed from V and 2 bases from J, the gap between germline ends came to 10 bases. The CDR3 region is CASSLTDYPGNTIYF. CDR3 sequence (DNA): TGTGCCAGCAGCTTAACCGATTACCCTGGAAACACCATATATTTT.

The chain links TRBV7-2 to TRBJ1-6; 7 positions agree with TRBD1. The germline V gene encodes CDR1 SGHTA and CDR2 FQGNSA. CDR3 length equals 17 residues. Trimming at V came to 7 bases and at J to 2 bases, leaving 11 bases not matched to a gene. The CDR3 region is CASNKNTGATYNSPLHF. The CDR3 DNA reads TGTGCCAGCAACAAAAATACAGGGGCGACCTATAATTCACCCCTCCACTTT.

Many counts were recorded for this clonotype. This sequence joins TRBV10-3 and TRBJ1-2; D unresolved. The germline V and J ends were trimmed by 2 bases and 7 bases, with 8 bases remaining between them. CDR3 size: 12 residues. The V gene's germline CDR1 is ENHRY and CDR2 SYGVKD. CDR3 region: CAISEVSGGYTF. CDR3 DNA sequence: TGTGCCATCAGTGAGGTGTCGGGTGGCTACACCTTC.

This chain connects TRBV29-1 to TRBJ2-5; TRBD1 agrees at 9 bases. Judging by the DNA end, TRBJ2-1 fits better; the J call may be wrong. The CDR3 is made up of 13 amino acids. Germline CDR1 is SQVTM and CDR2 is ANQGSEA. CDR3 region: CSARDRAVNEQFF. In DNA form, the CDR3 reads TGCAGCGCCCGGGACAGGGCTGTGAATGAGCAGTTCTTC.

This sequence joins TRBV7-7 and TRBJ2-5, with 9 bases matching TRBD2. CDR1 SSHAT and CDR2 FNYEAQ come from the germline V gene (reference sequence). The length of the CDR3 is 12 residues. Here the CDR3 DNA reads TGTGCTAGCGGTCCTAGCGGGAAGACCCAGTACTTC. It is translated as CASGPSGKTQYF. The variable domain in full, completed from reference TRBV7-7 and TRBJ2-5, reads GAGVSQSPRYKVTKRGQDVTLRCDPISSHATLYWYQQALGQGPEFLTYFNYEAQPDKSGLPSDRFSAERPEGSISTLTIQRTEQRDSAMYRCASGPSGKTQYFGPGTRLLVL.

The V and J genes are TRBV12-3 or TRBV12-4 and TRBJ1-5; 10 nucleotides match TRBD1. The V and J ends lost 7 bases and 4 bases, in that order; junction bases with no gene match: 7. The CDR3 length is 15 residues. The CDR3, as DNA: TGTGCCAGCAACCCGGGGACAGGGGTGAATCAGCCCCAGCATTTT. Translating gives CASNPGTGVNQPQHF.

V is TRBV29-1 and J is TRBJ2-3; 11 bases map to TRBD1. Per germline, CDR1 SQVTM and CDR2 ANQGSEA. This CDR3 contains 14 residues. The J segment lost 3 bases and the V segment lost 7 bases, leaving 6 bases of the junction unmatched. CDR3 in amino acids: CSASGQGATDTQYF. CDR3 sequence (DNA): TGCAGCGCGTCCGGACAGGGGGCGACAGATACGCAGTATTTT.

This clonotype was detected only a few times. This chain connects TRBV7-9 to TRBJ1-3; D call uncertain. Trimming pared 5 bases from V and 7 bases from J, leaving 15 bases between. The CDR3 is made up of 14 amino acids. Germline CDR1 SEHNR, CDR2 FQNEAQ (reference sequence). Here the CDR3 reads CASSHFSTGNTIYF. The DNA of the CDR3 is TGTGCCAGCAGCCACTTCAGTACCGGCAACACCATATATTTT.

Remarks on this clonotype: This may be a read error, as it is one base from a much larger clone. As DNA, the CDR3 is TGTGCCAGCGGTGAAGCGGGCGGAGATGGCTACACCTTC. Translation gives CASGEAGGDGYTF. The rearrangement joins TRBV10-3 to TRBJ1-2; the D is unclear. Trimming removed 10 bases at V and 6 bases at J, with 18 bases between. Germline CDR1 is ENHRY and CDR2 is SYGVKD. The CDR3 has 13 residues.

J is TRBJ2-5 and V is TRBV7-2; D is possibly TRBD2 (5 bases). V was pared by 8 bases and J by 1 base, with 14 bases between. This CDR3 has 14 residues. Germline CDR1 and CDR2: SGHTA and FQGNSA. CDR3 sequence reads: CASASGRVQETQYF. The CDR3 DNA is TGTGCCAGCGCCTCGGGGAGAGTCCAAGAGACCCAGTACTTC.

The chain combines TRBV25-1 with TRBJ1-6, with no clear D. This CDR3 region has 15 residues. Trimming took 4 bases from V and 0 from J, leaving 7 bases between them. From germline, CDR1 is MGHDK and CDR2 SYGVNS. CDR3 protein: CASSALDSYNSPLHF. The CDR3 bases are TGTGCCAGCAGTGCTCTAGACTCCTATAATTCACCCCTCCACTTT.

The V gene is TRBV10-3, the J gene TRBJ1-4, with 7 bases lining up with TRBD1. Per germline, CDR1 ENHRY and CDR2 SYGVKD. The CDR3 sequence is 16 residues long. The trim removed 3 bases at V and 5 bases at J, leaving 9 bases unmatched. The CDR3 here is CAISEGGDRENEKLFF. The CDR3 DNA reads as TGTGCCATCAGTGAAGGAGGGGACAGAGAAAATGAAAAACTGTTTTTT.

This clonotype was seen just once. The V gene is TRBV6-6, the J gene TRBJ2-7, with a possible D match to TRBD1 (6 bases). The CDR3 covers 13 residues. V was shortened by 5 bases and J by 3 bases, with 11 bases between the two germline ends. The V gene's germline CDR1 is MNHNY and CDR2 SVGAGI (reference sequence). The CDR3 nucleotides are TGTGCCAGCAGTACAGGGTGGTACTACGAGCAGTACTTC. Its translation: CASSTGWYYEQYF.

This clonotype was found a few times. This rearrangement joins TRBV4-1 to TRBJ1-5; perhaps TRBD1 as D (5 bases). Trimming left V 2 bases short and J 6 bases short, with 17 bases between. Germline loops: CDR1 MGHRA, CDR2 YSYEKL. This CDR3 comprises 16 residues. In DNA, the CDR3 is TGCGCCAGCAGCCAAAGTCTCCTTCAGGGCGGTCAGCCCCAGCATTTT. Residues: CASSQSLLQGGQPQHF.

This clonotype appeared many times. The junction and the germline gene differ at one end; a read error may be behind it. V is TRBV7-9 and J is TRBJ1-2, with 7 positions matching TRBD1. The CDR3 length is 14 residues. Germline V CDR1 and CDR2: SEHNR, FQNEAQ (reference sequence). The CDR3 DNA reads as TGCGCCAGCAGCCCCGGACAGGCCAAGGATGGCTACACCTTC. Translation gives CASSPGQAKDGYTF.

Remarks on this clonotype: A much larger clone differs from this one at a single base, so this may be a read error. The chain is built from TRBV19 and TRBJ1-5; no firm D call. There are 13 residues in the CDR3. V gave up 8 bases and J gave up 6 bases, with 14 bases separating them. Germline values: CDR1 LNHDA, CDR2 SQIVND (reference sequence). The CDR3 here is CASATGRSQPQHF. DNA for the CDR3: TGTGCCAGTGCCACCGGGAGAAGTCAGCCCCAGCATTTT.

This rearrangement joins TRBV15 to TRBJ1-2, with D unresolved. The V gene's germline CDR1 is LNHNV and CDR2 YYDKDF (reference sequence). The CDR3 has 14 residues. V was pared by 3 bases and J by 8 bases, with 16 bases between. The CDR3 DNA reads TGTGCCACCAGCAGCCAAGACCGAGGGTACGGCTACACCTTC. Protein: CATSSQDRGYGYTF.

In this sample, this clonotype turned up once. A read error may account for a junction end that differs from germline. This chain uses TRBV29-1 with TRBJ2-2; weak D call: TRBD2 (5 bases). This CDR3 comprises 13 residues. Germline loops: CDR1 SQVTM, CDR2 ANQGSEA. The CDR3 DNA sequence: TGCAGCGCGATGTGGGGTCGGGCCGGGGAGCTGTTGTTT. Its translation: CSAMWGRAGELLF.

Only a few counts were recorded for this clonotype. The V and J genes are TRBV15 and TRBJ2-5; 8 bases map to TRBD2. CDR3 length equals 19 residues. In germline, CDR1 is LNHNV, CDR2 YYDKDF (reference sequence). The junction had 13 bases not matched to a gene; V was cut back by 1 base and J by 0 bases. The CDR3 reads CATSRVGKGRGAYQETQYF. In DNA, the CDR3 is TGTGCCACCAGCAGAGTAGGGAAGGGGCGGGGGGCCTACCAAGAGACCCAGTACTTC. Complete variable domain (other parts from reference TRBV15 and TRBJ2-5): DAMVIQNPRYQVTQFGKPVTLSCSQTLNHNVMYWYQQKSSQAPKLLFHYYDKDFNNEADTPDNFQSRRPNTSFCFLDIRSPGLGDTAMYLCATSRVGKGRGAYQETQYFGPGTRLLVL.